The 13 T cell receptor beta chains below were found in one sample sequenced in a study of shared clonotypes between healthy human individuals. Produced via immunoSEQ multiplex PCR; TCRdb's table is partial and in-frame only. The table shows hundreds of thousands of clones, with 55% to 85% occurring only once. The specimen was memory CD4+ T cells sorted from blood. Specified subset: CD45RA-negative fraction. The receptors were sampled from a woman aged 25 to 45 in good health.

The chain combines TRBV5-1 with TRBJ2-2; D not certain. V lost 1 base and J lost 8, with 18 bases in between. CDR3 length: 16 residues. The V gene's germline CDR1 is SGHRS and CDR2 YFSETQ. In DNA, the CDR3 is TGCGCCAGCAGCTTGACCCCCCGGACGGCCAGAGGGGAGCTGTTTTTT. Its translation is CASSLTPRTARGELFF.

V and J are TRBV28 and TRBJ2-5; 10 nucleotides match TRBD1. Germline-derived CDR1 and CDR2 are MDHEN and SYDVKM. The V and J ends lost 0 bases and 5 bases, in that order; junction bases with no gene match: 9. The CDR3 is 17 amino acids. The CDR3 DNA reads TGTGCCAGCAGTTTATGGGGAGGACAGGGGGGTGCGGAGACCCAGTACTTC. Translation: CASSLWGGQGGAETQYF.

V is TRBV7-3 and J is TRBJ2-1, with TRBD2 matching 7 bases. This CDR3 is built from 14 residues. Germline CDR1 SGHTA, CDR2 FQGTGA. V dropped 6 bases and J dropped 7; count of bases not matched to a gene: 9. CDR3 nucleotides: TGTGCCAGCAGGATTGAGACTAGCCCTAATGAGCAGTTCTTC. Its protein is CASRIETSPNEQFF.

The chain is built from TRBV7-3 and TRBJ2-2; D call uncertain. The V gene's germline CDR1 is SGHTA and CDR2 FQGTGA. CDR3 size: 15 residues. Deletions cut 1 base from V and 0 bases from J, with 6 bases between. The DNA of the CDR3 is TGTGCCAGCAGCTTAAGGCCAGCGAACACCGGGGAGCTGTTTTTT. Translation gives CASSLRPANTGELFF. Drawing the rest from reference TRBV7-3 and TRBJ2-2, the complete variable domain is GAGVSQTPSNKVTEKGKYVELRCDPISGHTALYWYRQSLGQGPEFLIYFQGTGAADDSGLPNDRFFAVRPEGSVSTLKIQRTERGDSAVYLCASSLRPANTGELFFGEGSRLTVL.

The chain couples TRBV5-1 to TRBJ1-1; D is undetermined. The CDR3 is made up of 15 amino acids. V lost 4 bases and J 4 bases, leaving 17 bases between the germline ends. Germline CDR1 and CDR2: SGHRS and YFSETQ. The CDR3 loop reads CASSPRNEAPTEAFF. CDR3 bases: TGCGCCAGCAGCCCTCGTAACGAGGCTCCCACTGAAGCTTTCTTT.

CDR3 DNA sequence: TGTGCCAGCAGCCCGGGACCGTATGGCTACACCTTC. Translated, it gives CASSPGPYGYTF. J is TRBJ1-2 and V is TRBV6-5; possibly TRBD1 for D (5 bases). From germline, CDR1 is MNHEY and CDR2 SVGAGI. The germline V and J ends were trimmed by 6 bases and 5 bases, with 10 bases remaining between them. The length of the CDR3 is 12 residues.

CDR3 region: CASKVEASSAGELFF. The CDR3 DNA follows: TGTGCCAGCAAGGTAGAGGCTAGCTCGGCCGGGGAGCTGTTTTTT. This chain uses TRBV6-1 with TRBJ2-2; possible D gene TRBD2, 5 bases. Germline CDR1 and CDR2: MNHNS and SASEGT. V lost 7 bases, J lost 6 bases, and 18 bases lay in between. The CDR3 runs 15 residues.

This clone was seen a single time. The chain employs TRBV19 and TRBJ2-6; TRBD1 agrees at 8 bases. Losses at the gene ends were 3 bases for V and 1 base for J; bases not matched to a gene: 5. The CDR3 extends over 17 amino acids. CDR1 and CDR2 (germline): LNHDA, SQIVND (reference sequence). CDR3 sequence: CASSIGTGVSGANVLTF. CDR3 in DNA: TGTGCCAGTAGTATCGGGACAGGCGTTTCTGGGGCCAACGTCCTGACTTTC.

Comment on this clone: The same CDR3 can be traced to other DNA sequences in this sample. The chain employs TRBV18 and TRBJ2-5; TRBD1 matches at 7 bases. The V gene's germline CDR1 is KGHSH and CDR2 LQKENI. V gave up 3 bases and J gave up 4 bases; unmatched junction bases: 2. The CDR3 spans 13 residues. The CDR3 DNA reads TGTGCCAGCTCACCCTCAGGGGGAGAGACCCAGTACTTC. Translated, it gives CASSPSGGETQYF.

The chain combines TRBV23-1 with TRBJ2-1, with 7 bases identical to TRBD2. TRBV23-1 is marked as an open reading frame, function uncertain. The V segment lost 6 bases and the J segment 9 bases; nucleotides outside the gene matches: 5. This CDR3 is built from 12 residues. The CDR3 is CASSHPGGEQFF. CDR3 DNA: TGCGCCAGCAGCCACCCGGGGGGTGAGCAGTTCTTC.

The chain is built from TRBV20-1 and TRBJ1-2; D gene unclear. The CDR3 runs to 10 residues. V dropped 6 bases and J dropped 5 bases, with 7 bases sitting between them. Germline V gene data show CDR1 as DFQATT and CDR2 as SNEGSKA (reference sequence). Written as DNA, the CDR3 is TGCAGTGCCCCCTGGTATGGCTACACCTTC. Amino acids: CSAPWYGYTF.

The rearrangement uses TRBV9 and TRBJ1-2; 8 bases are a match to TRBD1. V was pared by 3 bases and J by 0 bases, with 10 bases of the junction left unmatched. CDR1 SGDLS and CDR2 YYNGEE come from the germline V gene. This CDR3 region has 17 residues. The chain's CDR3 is CASSATIADRANYGYTF. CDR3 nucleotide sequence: TGTGCCAGCAGCGCAACAATAGCGGACAGGGCTAACTATGGCTACACCTTC.

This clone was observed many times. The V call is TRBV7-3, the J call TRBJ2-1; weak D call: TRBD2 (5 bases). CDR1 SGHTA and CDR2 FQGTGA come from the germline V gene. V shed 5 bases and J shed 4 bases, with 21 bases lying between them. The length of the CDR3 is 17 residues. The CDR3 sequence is CASSPSMRLASYNEQFF. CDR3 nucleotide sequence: TGTGCCAGCAGCCCCTCTATGAGGCTAGCTTCGTACAATGAGCAGTTCTTC.